The subject of this entry is one TCR beta chain. The antigen is undetermined. TCRdb's table, derived via immunoSEQ multiplex PCR, lists solely in-frame clones and lacks some. The table records more than 90,000 clones, 88% of them present only once. The sample is drawn from a study of radiotherapy plus CTLA-4 blockade in lung cancer. Across the whole study: Objective response rate was over 15%; disease control rate, around 30%. Study results and caveats: The study found tumor-derived TCR clones expanded in blood after radiotherapy plus ipilimumab.

Focal radiation with ipilimumab CTLA-4 blockade was given to patients with chemo-refractory metastatic non-small-cell lung cancer. CDR1 is KGHSH and CDR2 is LQKENI in the germline V gene. Trimming took off 6 bases at V and 4 bases at J, with 9 bases between the two ends. The CDR3 contains 12 residues. This receptor was identified in a human donor with non-small cell lung cancer that progressed on radiotherapy plus ipilimumab. The chain uses TRBV18 and TRBJ2-5; D gene uncertain. The sequencing here drew on peripheral blood, taken from a patient treated with radiotherapy plus ipilimumab. The CDR3 protein is CASSPVGETQYF. CDR3 sequence (DNA): TGTGCCAGCTCCCCGGTAGGAGAGACCCAGTACTTC.